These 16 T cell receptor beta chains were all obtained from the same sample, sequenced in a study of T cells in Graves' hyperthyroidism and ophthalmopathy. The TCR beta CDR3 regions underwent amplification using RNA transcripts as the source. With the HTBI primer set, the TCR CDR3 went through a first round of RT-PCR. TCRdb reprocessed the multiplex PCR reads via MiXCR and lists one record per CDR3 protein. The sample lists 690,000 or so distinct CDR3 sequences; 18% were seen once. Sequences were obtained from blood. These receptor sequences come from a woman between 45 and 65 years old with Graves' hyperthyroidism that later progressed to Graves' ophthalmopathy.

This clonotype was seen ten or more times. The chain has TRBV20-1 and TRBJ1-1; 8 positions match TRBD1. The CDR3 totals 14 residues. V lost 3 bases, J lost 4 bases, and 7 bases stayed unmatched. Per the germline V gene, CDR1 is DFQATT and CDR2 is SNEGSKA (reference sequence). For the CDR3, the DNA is TGCAGTGCTAGGGACAGGGTGAAGTTCACTGAAGCTTTCTTT. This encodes CSARDRVKFTEAFF.

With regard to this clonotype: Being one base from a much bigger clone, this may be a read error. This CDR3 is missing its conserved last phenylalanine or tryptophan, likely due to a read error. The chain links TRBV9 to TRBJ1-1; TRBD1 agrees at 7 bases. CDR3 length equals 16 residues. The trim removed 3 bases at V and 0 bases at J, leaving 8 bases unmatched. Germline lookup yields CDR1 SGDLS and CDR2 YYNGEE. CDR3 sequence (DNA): TGTGCCAGCAGCGATAACAGGGGTCCCCTGAACACTGAAGCTTTCCTT. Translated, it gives CASSDNRGPLNTEAFL.

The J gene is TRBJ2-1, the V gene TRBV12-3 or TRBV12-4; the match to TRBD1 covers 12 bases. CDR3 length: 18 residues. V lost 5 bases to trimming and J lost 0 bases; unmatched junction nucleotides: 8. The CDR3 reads CASSTGTGGASSYNEQFF. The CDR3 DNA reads TGTGCCAGCAGTACCGGGACAGGGGGCGCAAGCTCCTACAATGAGCAGTTCTTC.

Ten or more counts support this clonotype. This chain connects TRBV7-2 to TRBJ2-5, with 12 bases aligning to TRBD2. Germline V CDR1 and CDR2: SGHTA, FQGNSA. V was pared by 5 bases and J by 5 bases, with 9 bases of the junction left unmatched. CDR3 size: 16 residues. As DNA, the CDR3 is TGTGCCAGCAGCCCTTCTAGCGGGGGGGCCAGGGAGACCCAGTACTTC. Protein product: CASSPSSGGARETQYF.

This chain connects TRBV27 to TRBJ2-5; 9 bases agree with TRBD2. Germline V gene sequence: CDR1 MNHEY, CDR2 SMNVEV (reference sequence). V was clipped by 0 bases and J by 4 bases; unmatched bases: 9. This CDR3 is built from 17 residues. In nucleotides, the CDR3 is TGTGCCAGCAGTTTATCGCGTAGACTAGCGGTGGGAGAGACCCAGTACTTC. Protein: CASSLSRRLAVGETQYF.

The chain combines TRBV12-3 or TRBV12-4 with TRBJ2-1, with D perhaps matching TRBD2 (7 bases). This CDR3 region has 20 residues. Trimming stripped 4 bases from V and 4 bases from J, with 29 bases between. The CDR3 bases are TGTGCCAGCAGTTCCCTGTTTTCTGCGGGGGCCTCTCGGCGGTACAATGAGCAGTTCTTC. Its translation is CASSSLFSAGASRRYNEQFF.

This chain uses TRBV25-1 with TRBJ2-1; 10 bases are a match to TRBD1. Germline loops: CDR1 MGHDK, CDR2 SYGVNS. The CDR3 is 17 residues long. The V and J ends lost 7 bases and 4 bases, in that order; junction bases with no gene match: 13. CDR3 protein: CASISRKPGQGYNEQFF. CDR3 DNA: TGTGCCAGCATTTCGAGAAAACCGGGACAGGGGTACAATGAGCAGTTCTTC.

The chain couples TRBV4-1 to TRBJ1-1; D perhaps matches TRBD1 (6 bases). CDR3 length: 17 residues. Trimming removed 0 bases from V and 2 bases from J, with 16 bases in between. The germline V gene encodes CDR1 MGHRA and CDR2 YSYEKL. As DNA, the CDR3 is TGCGCCAGCAGCCAAGATATCCCAGGGGCGTTAAACACTGAAGCTTTCTTT. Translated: CASSQDIPGALNTEAFF.

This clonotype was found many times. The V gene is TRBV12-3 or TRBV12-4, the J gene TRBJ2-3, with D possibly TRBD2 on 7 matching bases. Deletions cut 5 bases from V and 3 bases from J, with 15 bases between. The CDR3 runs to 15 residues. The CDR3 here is CASSRWGGNTDTQYF. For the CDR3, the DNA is TGTGCCAGCAGTCGTTGGGGGGGCAATACAGATACGCAGTATTTT.

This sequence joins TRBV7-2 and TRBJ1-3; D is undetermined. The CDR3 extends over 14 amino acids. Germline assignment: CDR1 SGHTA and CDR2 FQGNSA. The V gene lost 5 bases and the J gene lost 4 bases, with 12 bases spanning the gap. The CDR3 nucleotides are TGTGCCAGCAGCCCCCGCGGACGGGGAAACACCATATATTTT. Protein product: CASSPRGRGNTIYF.

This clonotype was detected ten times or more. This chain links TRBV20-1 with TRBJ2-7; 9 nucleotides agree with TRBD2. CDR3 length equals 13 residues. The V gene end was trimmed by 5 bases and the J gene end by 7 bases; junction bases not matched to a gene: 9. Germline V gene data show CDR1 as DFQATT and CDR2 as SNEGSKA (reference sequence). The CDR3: CSAQPPTSGEQYF. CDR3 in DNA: TGCAGTGCTCAACCGCCTACTAGCGGGGAGCAGTACTTC.

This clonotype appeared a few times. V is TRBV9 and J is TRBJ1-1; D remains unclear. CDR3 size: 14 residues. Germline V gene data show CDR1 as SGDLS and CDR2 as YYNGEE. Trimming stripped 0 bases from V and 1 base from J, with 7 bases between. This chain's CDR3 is CASSVVEENTEAFF. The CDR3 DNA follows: TGTGCCAGCAGCGTAGTGGAAGAGAACACTGAAGCTTTCTTT.

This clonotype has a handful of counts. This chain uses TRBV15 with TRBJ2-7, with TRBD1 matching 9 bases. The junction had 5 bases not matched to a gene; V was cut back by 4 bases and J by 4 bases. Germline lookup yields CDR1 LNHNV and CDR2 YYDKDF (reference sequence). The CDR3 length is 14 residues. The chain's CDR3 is CATSNLDRGYEQYF. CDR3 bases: TGTGCCACCAGCAACTTGGACAGGGGATACGAGCAGTACTTC. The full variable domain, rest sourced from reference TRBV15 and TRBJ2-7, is DAMVIQNPRYQVTQFGKPVTLSCSQTLNHNVMYWYQQKSSQAPKLLFHYYDKDFNNEADTPDNFQSRRPNTSFCFLDIRSPGLGDTAMYLCATSNLDRGYEQYFGPGTRLTVT.

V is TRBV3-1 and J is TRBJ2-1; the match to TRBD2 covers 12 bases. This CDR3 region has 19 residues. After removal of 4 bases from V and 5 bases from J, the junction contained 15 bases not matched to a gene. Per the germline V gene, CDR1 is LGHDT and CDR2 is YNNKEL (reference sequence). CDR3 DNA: TGTGCCAGCAGCCCCGGCGGGCTAGCGGGGGGGAGCCGAAACAATGAGCAGTTCTTC. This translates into CASSPGGLAGGSRNNEQFF.

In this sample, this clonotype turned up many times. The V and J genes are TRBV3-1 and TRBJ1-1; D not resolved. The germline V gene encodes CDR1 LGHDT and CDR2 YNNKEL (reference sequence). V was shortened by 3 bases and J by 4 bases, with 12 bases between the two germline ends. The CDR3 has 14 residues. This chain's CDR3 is CASSHWEGSTEAFF. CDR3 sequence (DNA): TGTGCCAGCAGCCATTGGGAGGGAAGCACTGAAGCTTTCTTT.

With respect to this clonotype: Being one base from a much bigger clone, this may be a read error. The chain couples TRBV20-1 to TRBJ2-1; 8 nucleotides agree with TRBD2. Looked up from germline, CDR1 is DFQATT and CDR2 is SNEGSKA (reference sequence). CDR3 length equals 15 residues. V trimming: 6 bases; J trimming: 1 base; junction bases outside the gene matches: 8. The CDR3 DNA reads TGCAGTGCCTCCCGGGGGGGCGAGTCCTACAATGAGCAGTTCTTC. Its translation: CSASRGGESYNEQFF.